The next 16 T cell receptor beta chains were all read from a single sample in a study of blood T cell repertoires in COVID-19. Data came from immunoSEQ multiplex PCR; TCRdb stores just in-frame clones and leaves some out. This sample yields about 440,000 clones, of which 90% are seen a single time; about 0.57% belongs to the top ten. The specimen sequenced was PBMCs or T cells enriched from blood (not recorded which). The receptors stem from a young man who had recovered from COVID-19.

Note on this clone: The same CDR3 arises from other DNA sequences in this sample as well. The V call is TRBV5-8, the J call TRBJ1-5, with TRBD1 matching over 9 bases. The V and J ends lost 4 bases and 5 bases, in that order; junction bases with no gene match: 7. CDR3 length equals 15 residues. Germline values: CDR1 SGHTS, CDR2 YDEGEE. DNA of the CDR3: TGTGCCAGCAGCCTCGGACAGGGGTGGGATCAGCCCCAGCATTTT. Translation: CASSLGQGWDQPQHF. The full variable domain, rest sourced from reference TRBV5-8 and TRBJ1-5, is EAGVTQSPTHLIKTRGQQATLRCSPISGHTSVYWYQQALGLGLQFLLWYDEGEERNRGNFPPRFSGRQFPNYSSELNVNALELEDSALYLCASSLGQGWDQPQHFGDGTRLSIL.

For this clone: The same CDR3 can be traced to other DNA sequences in this sample. The rearrangement links TRBV5-1 to TRBJ2-2, with D possibly matching TRBD1 (5 bases). The CDR3 spans 15 residues. V lost 0 bases and J 0 bases, leaving 6 bases between the germline ends. Germline CDR1 reads SGHRS; CDR2 reads YFSETQ. The CDR3 loop is CASSLGQSNTGELFF. The CDR3 coding sequence is TGCGCCAGCAGCTTGGGACAGTCGAACACCGGGGAGCTGTTTTTT.

The chain combines TRBV9 with TRBJ1-5; D gene unclear. The germline V gene encodes CDR1 SGDLS and CDR2 YYNGEE. CDR3 length: 14 amino acids. Trimming took off 5 bases at V and 2 bases at J, with 11 bases between the two ends. CDR3 region: CASSTNGGNQPQHF. CDR3 DNA: TGTGCCAGCAGTACAAACGGAGGCAATCAGCCCCAGCATTTT.

This chain joins TRBV18 and TRBJ1-2; 7 bases fit TRBD1. Germline CDR1 reads KGHSH; CDR2 reads LQKENI. J gave up 6 bases and V 3 bases, and 10 bases lay outside the gene matches. The CDR3 is made up of 15 amino acids. The CDR3 coding sequence is TGTGCCAGCTCACCCAAGGAGGGGGCGTCCAATGGCTACACCTTC. This encodes CASSPKEGASNGYTF.

The rearrangement uses TRBV5-1 and TRBJ1-5; 9 bases fit TRBD1. Looked up from germline, CDR1 is SGHRS and CDR2 is YFSETQ. This CDR3 has 15 amino acids. Trimming removed 0 bases from V and 4 bases from J; junction bases left unmatched: 2. The DNA of the CDR3 is TGCGCCAGCAGCTTGGCGGGGACAGGGAATCAGCCCCAGCATTTT. Amino acids: CASSLAGTGNQPQHF.

The CDR3 nucleotides are TGTGCCAGCAGTGATCTCTATAATTCACCCCTCCACTTT. Translation: CASSDLYNSPLHF. This chain links TRBV25-1 with TRBJ1-6; D is ambiguous. Germline values: CDR1 MGHDK, CDR2 SYGVNS. CDR3 size: 13 residues. Trimming removed 3 bases from V and 3 bases from J, with 3 bases in between.

This clone has just a few counts. This chain links TRBV9 with TRBJ1-6, with TRBD1 as a possible D gene (5 bases). Germline loops: CDR1 SGDLS, CDR2 YYNGEE. V was clipped by 5 bases and J by 7 bases, with 16 bases between them. This CDR3 is 15 amino acids long. The CDR3 loop is CASSGGVTTNSPLHF. The CDR3, as DNA: TGTGCCAGCAGTGGGGGGGTAACAACAAATTCACCCCTCCACTTT.

This chain links TRBV5-6 with TRBJ2-7, with 9 positions matching TRBD2. CDR3 length equals 14 residues. V was clipped by 2 bases and J by 2 bases; unmatched bases: 2. The germline V gene encodes CDR1 SGHDT and CDR2 YYEEEE. The CDR3 loop is CASSLRLAAYEQYF. The DNA of the CDR3 is TGTGCCAGCAGCTTACGACTAGCGGCCTACGAGCAGTACTTC.

Remarks on this clone: Other DNA sequences within the sample encode an identical CDR3. V usage is TRBV27 and J usage is TRBJ1-2, with D perhaps matching TRBD1 (5 bases). In germline, CDR1 is MNHEY, CDR2 SMNVEV (reference sequence). This CDR3 is 13 amino acids long. V lost 4 bases to trimming and J lost 4 bases, with 10 bases between them. This CDR3 reads CASSYGDSYGYTF. The CDR3, as DNA: TGTGCCAGCAGTTATGGAGACAGCTATGGCTACACCTTC.

This sequence joins TRBV24-1 and TRBJ2-3; 15 positions match TRBD2. Per the germline V gene, CDR1 is KGHDR and CDR2 is SFDVKD. The CDR3 is 23 amino acids. The J segment lost 1 base and the V segment lost 4 bases, leaving 20 bases of the junction unmatched. As DNA, the CDR3 is TGTGCCACCAGTGACTCGTTGGAGGGCTGGGGACTAGCGGGAGGCCTTGGCACAGATACGCAGTATTTT. It is translated as CATSDSLEGWGLAGGLGTDTQYF.

This clone was detected once. This chain joins TRBV30 and TRBJ1-1; perhaps TRBD1 as D (6 bases). V lost 5 bases and J lost 1, with 11 bases in between. The CDR3 is 13 residues long. Germline CDR1 is GTSNPN and CDR2 is SVGIG (reference sequence). CDR3 bases: TGTGCCTGGGTACAGGGAAAGAACACTGAAGCTTTCTTT. This sequence encodes CAWVQGKNTEAFF.

The gene calls are TRBV5-1 and TRBJ2-7; a weak D match, TRBD1 (5 bases). V lost 0 bases, J lost 5 bases, and 12 bases lay in between. The germline V gene has CDR1 SGHRS and CDR2 YFSETQ. The CDR3 consists of 14 residues. CDR3 in amino acids: CASSLGQGGDEQYF. CDR3 DNA: TGCGCCAGCAGCTTGGGGCAGGGTGGTGACGAGCAGTACTTC.

This chain uses TRBV5-6 with TRBJ2-1, with 9 bases that match TRBD1. V lost 4 bases and J lost 6; bases outside the gene matches: 11. Germline CDR1 is SGHDT and CDR2 is YYEEEE. CDR3 size: 16 residues. The CDR3 bases are TGTGCCAGCAGCGGCGAACAGGGGGCGAAGGGCAATGAGCAGTTCTTC. This translates into CASSGEQGAKGNEQFF.

J is TRBJ1-1 and V is TRBV13; TRBD1 matches at 7 bases. Germline-derived CDR1 and CDR2 are PRHDT and FYEKMQ (reference sequence). V shed 5 bases and J 5 bases; nucleotides not matched to a gene: 14. CDR3 length: 16 amino acids. DNA for the CDR3: TGTGCCAGCAGCACCCGCCGCCTGGACAGGTGGACTGAAGCTTTCTTT. The encoded protein is CASSTRRLDRWTEAFF. Filled out from reference TRBV13 and TRBJ1-1, the complete variable domain reads AAGVIQSPRHLIKEKRETATLKCYPIPRHDTVYWYQQGPGQDPQFLISFYEKMQSDKGSIPDRFSAQQFSDYHSELNMSSLELGDSALYFCASSTRRLDRWTEAFFGQGTRLTVV.

The chain combines TRBV3-1 (or the pseudogene TRBV3-2) with TRBJ1-2; D gene ambiguous. In germline, CDR1 is LGHDT, CDR2 YNNKEL (reference sequence). V was pared by 0 bases and J by 3 bases, with 11 bases between. The CDR3 has 15 amino acids. The CDR3 region has the DNA TGTGCCAGCAGCCAAGAGGCGGCGGTCTACTATGGCTACACCTTC. Translated: CASSQEAAVYYGYTF.

The chain uses TRBV6-5 and TRBJ2-7, with D perhaps TRBD2 (5 bases). Germline V lookup: CDR1 MNHEY, CDR2 SVGAGI. CDR3 length equals 15 residues. V was trimmed by 6 bases and J by 2 bases, leaving 17 bases between them. DNA of the CDR3: TGTGCCAGCAGCCAACTGCCTTTGAGGGCCTACGAGCAGTACTTC. It translates to CASSQLPLRAYEQYF.